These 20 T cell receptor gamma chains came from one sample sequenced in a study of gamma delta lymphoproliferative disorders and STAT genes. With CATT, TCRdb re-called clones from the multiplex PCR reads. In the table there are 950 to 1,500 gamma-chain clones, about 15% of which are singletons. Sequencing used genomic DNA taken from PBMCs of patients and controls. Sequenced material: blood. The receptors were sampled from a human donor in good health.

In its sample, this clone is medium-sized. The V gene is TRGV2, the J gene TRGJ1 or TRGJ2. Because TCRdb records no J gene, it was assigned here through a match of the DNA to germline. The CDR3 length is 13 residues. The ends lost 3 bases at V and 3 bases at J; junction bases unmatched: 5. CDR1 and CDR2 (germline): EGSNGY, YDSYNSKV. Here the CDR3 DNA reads TGTGCCACCTGGGACCGAATTTATTATAAGAAACTCTTT. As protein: CATWDRIYYKKLF.

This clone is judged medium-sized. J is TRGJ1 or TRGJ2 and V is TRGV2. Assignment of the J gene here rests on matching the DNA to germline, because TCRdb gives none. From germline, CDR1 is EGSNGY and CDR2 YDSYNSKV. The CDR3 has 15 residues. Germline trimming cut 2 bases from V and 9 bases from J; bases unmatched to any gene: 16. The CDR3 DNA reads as TGTGCCACCTGGGACGAGTCCCCTAAAACGGGTAAGAAACTCTTT. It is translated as CATWDESPKTGKKLF.

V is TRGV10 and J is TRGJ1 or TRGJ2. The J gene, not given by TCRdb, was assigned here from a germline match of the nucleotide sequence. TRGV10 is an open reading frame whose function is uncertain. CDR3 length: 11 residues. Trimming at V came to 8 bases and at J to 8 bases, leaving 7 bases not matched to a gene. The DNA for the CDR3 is TGTGCTGCGTGGGGGACTAATAAGAAACTCTTT. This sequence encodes CAAWGTNKKLF.

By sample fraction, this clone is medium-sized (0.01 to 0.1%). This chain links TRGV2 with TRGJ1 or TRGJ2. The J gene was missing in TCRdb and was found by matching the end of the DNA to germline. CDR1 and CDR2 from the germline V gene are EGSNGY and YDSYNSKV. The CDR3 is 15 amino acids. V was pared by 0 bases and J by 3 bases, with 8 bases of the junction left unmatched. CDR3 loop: CATWDGPQLYYKKLF. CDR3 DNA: TGTGCCACCTGGGACGGGCCTCAGCTTTATTATAAGAAACTCTTT.

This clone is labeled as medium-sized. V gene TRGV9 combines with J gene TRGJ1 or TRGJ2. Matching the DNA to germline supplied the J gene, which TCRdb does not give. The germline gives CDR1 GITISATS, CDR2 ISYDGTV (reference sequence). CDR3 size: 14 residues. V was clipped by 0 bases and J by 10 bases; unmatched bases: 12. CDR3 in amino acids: CALWEVLISLKKLF. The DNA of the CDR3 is TGTGCCTTGTGGGAGGTGCTAATCTCGCTAAAGAAACTCTTT.

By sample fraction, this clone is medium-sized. CDR3 DNA sequence: TGTGCCACCTGGGACGTCCATATTTATTATAAGAAACTCTTT. Translation gives CATWDVHIYYKKLF. The chain employs TRGV2 and TRGJ1 or TRGJ2. TCRdb carries no J gene annotation; the J gene was assigned here by matching the DNA with germline. The CDR3 spans 14 residues. V gave up 2 bases and J gave up 3 bases; unmatched junction bases: 7. The germline V gene has CDR1 EGSNGY and CDR2 YDSYNSKV.

The CDR3: CATWDCKRGDWIKTF. CDR3 DNA: TGTGCCACCTGGGATTGTAAGAGGGGTGATTGGATCAAGACGTTT. The chain joins TRGV8 to TRGJP2. TCRdb offers no J gene call, so here the DNA was matched to germline to obtain one. Trimming took 3 bases from V and 6 from J; bases not matched to a gene: 10. Per germline, CDR1 VENAVY and CDR2 YDSYNSRV. This CDR3 is built from 15 residues.

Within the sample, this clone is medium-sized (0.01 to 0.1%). As DNA, the CDR3 is TGTGCCACCCGGAGGGTTGGGGATAAGAAACTCTTT. As protein: CATRRVGDKKLF. The chain employs TRGV2 and TRGJ1 or TRGJ2. TCRdb is silent on the J gene; assignment here came from matching the DNA to germline. The V segment lost 9 bases and the J segment 8 bases; nucleotides outside the gene matches: 13. The CDR3 contains 12 residues. Germline CDR1 reads EGSNGY; CDR2 reads YDSYNSKV.

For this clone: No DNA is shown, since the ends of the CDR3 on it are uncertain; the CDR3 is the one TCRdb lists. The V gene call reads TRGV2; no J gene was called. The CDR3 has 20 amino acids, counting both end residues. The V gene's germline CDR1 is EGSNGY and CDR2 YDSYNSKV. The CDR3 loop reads CATWDGRGIIRNSLAVEQHF.

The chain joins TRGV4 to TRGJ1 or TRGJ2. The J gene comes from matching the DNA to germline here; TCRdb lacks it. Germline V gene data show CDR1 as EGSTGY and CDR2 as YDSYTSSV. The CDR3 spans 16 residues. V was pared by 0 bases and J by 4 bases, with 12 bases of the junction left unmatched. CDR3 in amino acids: CATWDGPRSPYYKKLF. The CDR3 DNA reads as TGTGCCACCTGGGATGGGCCCCGATCTCCGTATTATAAGAAACTCTTT.

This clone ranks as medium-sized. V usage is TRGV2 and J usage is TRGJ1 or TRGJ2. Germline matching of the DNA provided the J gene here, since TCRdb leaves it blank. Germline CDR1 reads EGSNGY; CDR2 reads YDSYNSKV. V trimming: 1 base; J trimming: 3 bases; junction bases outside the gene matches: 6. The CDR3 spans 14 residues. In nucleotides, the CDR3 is TGTGCCACCTGGGACGGACACCTTTATTATAAGAAACTCTTT. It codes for CATWDGHLYYKKLF.

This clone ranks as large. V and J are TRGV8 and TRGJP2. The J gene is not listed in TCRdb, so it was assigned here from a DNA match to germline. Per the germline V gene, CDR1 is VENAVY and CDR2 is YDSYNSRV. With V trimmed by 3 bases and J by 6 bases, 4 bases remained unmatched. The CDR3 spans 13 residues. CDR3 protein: CATWDGCDWIKTF. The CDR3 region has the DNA TGTGCCACCTGGGATGGGTGTGATTGGATCAAGACGTTT.

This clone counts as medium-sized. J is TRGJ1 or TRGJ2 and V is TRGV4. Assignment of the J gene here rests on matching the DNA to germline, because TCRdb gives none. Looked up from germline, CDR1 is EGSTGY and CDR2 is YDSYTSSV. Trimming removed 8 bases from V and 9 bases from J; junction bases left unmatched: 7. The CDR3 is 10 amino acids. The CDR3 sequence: CATSVPKKLF. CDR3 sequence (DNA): TGTGCCACCTCCGTGCCTAAGAAACTCTTT.

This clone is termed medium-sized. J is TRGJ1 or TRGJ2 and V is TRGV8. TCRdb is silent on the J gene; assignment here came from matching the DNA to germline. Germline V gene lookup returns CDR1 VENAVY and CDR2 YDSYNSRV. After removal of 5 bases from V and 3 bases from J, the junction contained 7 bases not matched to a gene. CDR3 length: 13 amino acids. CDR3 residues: CATWAKLYYKKLF. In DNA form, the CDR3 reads TGTGCCACCTGGGCCAAGCTTTATTATAAGAAACTCTTT.

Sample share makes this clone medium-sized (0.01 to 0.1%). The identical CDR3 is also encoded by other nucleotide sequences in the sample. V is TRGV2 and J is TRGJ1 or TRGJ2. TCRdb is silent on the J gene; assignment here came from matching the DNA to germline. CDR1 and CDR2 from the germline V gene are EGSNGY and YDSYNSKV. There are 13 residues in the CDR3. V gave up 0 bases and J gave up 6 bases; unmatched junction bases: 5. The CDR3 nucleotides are TGTGCCACCTGGGACGGGCCCGGTTATAAGAAACTCTTT. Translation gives CATWDGPGYKKLF.

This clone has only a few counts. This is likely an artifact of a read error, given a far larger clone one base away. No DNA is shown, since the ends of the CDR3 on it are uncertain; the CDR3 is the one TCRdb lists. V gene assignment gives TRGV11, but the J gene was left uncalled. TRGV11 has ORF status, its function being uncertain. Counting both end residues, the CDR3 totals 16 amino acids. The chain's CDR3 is CTTVPAGLGTYYKKLF.

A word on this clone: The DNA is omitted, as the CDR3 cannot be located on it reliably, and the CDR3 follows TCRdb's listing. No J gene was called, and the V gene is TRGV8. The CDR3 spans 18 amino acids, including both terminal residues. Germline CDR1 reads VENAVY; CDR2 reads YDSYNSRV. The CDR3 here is CATWDRHFRNSLAVEQHF.

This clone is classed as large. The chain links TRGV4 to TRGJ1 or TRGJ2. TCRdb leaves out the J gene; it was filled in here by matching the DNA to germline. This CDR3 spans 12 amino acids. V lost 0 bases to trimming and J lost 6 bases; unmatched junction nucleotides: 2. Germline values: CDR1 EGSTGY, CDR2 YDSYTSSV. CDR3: CATWDGRYKKLF. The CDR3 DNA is TGTGCCACCTGGGATGGGCGTTATAAGAAACTCTTT.

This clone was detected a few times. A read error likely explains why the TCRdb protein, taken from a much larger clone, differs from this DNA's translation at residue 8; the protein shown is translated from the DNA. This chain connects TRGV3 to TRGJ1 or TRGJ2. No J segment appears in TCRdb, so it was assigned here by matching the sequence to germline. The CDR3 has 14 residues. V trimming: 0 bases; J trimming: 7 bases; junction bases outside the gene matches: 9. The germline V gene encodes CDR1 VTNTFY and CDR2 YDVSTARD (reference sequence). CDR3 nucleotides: TGTGCCACCTGGGACAGGCTAGAGGGCTATAAGAAACTCTTT. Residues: CATWDRLEGYKKLF.

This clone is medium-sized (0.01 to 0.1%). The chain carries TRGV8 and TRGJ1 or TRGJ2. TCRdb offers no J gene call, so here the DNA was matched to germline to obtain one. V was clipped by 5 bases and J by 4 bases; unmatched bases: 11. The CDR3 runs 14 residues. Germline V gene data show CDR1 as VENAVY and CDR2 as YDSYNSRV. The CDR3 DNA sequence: TGTGCCACCTGGGCCCCGAGGGGGTATTATAAGAAACTCTTT. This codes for CATWAPRGYYKKLF.